This is a list of T cell receptor beta chains from one sample in a study of T cell repertoires in cytomegalovirus infection. These receptors have no identified antigens. A single record per CDR3 protein comes from TCRdb applying MiXCR to the reads. This table has approximately 600,000 distinct CDR3 sequences, about 39% appearing once. The starting material was cultured PBMCs, obtained from culture after CMV antigen stimulation. The receptors originated from a human donor in good health (CMV status not recorded). Some clones in this sample may be carry-over from other donors' samples. Both conserved end residues are part of each CDR3. The D gene is left open where the match is weak. Clone size, where shown, is once, few, many, or a class for clones that have expanded.

size: .
D: .
V: TRBV5-1
J: TRBJ2-1
DNA: TGCGCCAGCAGCTCTCAGCGGCCGTCACTTACAAATGAGCAGTTCTTC
CDR3: CASSSQRPSLTNEQFF

size: few
D: .
V: TRBV7-4
J: TRBJ2-7
DNA: TGTGCCTCGGGCCAGGCCTACGAGCAGTACTTC
CDR3: CASGQAYEQYF

size: few
D: TRBD2
V: TRBV11-2
J: TRBJ2-3
DNA: TGTGCCAGCATCTGGGCGGGAGGCACAGATACGCAGTATTTT
CDR3: CASIWAGGTDTQYF

size: many
D: .
V: TRBV7-6
J: TRBJ2-1
DNA: TGTGCCAGCAGCCCGTGGGCCCGGGAGAGGGACTTAATCTCCTACAATGAGCAGTTCTTC
CDR3: CASSPWARERDLISYNEQFF

size: .
D: TRBD2
V: TRBV20-1
J: TRBJ2-7
DNA: TGCAGTGCTAGGACCCCCGGGGGGGGATTCTACGAGCAGTACTTC
CDR3: CSARTPGGGFYEQYF

size: few
D: .
V: TRBV12-3/TRBV12-4
J: TRBJ1-2
DNA: TGTGCCAGCAGTTTTGGTTTGTTGGGCTACACCTTC
CDR3: CASSFGLLGYTF

size: .
D: TRBD2
V: TRBV6-1
J: TRBJ2-1
DNA: TGTGCCAGCAATAGCGGGGCTCGGAACAATGAGCAGTTCTTC
CDR3: CASNSGARNNEQFF

size: many
D: .
V: TRBV7-6
J: TRBJ1-1
DNA: TGTGCCAGCAGCTCCCCCAGGGGAATTGGGACTGAAGCTTTCTTT
CDR3: CASSSPRGIGTEAFF

size: .
D: .
V: TRBV19
J: TRBJ2-1
DNA: TGTGCCAGTAATCAAGGGGGGCGATACAATGAGCAGTTCTTC
CDR3: CASNQGGRYNEQFF

size: .
D: TRBD1
V: TRBV12-3/TRBV12-4
J: TRBJ2-3
DNA: TGTGCCAGCAGAAAGACAGGGGGCGCAGATACGCAGTATTTT
CDR3: CASRKTGGADTQYF

size: .
D: TRBD1
V: TRBV6-4
J: TRBJ2-1
DNA: TGTGCCAGCAGTGAGTCCCAGGGGGTCGATGAGCAGTTCTTC
CDR3: CASSESQGVDEQFF

size: once
D: .
V: TRBV13
J: TRBJ2-5
DNA: TGTGCCAGCAGTCCCTGGGGAGTAGGGCAAGAGACCCAGTACTTC
CDR3: CASSPWGVGQETQYF

size: few
D: .
V: TRBV7-3
J: TRBJ2-3
DNA: TGTGCCAGCAGCCGTCCCAGGGATGGAGATACGCAGTATTTT
CDR3: CASSRPRDGDTQYF

size: few
D: .
V: TRBV10-3
J: TRBJ2-3
DNA: TGTGCCATCGGGCCCGGGAACACAGATACGCAGTATTTT
CDR3: CAIGPGNTDTQYF

size: few
D: .
V: TRBV7-2
J: TRBJ2-3
DNA: TGTGCCAGCAGCCCCCGGGCTAGCAGAACAGATACGCAGTATTTT
CDR3: CASSPRASRTDTQYF

size: few
D: TRBD1
V: TRBV20-1
J: TRBJ2-7
DNA: TGCAGTGCCCCCGGGACAGGGGAATACGAGCAGTACTTC
CDR3: CSAPGTGEYEQYF

size: .
D: .
V: TRBV10-2
J: TRBJ2-3
DNA: TGCGCCAGCCGGACCTCCCCGGGGGATACGCAGTATTTT
CDR3: CASRTSPGDTQYF

size: .
D: TRBD1
V: TRBV10-3
J: TRBJ2-5
DNA: TGTGCCATTAAAGCGGACAGGGGGGAAGAGACCCAGTACTTC
CDR3: CAIKADRGEETQYF

size: .
D: .
V: TRBV12-3/TRBV12-4
J: TRBJ2-5
DNA: TGTGCCAGCAGTTTACTGGCAGAGACCCAGTACTTC
CDR3: CASSLLAETQYF

size: .
D: TRBD1
V: TRBV6-1
J: TRBJ2-4
DNA: TGTGCCAGCAGTTCGGGACAGGGAAACATTCAGTACTTC
CDR3: CASSSGQGNIQYF

size: few
D: TRBD2
V: TRBV19
J: TRBJ2-1
DNA: TGTGCCAGTAGCCCCTCTAGCGGGAAGTGGTACAATGAGCAGTTCTTC
CDR3: CASSPSSGKWYNEQFF

size: few
D: TRBD2
V: TRBV7-2
J: TRBJ2-7
DNA: TGTGCCAGCAGCTTAGGAAAGCTAGCGGGAGCCCACGAGCAGTACTTC
CDR3: CASSLGKLAGAHEQYF